Given below is one T cell receptor beta chain in context. As yet, its antigen is unknown. The data stem from a study of PD-1 blockade in classical Hodgkin lymphoma. Study-wide points: CD8+ TCR diversity did not rise significantly by C4D1, unlike CD4+.

All patients relapsed after autologous stem cell transplantation, and brentuximab vedotin exposure varied. This table comes from immunoSEQ multiplex PCR, and its TCRdb copy is limited to in-frame clones, with some not included. The table shows just over 50,000 clones, with 73% occurring only once. Per the germline V gene, CDR1 is LNHDA and CDR2 is SQIVND (reference sequence). V dropped 0 bases and J dropped 2; count of bases not matched to a gene: 10. The CDR3 loop spans 18 amino acids. V gene TRBV19 combines with J gene TRBJ2-3, with 8 bases fitting TRBD1. Material: peripheral blood mononuclear cells (PBMCs), obtained before the second cycle of nivolumab. This sequence originates from a human donor with classical Hodgkin lymphoma. In nucleotides, the CDR3 is TGTGCCAGTAGTATAGAGAGTAGCGGACAGGGCAACACAGATACGCAGTATTTT. Translation gives CASSIESSGQGNTDTQYF.